Presented here are 5 T cell receptor beta chains from one specimen sequenced in a study of beta chain features in type 1 diabetes. The antigens for these receptors are not known. Study results and limitations: Moderate but significant shortening of TCRB CDR3s was recorded in all four CD4+ subsets from Type 1 diabetes patients.

The isolated RNA, all of it, was reverse transcribed, so expressed TCRB transcripts were what got sequenced. Using immunoSEQ multiplex PCR, the repertoire was profiled, and TCRdb retains in-frame clones only, with some absent. The top ten hold 0.015% of the sample, which has about 340,000 clones, around an eighth seen once. The sample taken for sequencing was naive CD4+ T cells from blood. The receptors were sampled from a woman aged 18-29 years with type 1 diabetes.

This clone was recorded a few times. This chain connects TRBV19 to TRBJ2-1, with TRBD2 matching over 9 bases. Germline CDR1 reads LNHDA; CDR2 reads SQIVND (reference sequence). V trimming: 1 base; J trimming: 9 bases; junction bases outside the gene matches: 4. The CDR3 consists of 14 residues. The DNA of the CDR3 is TGTGCCAGTAGTATAGGGCGGCGGGAGGGTGAGCAGTTCTTC. It translates to CASSIGRREGEQFF.

V is TRBV30 and J is TRBJ1-2; D not certain. The CDR3 is 13 amino acids. With 0 bases removed from V and 4 bases from J, the gap between germline ends came to 9 bases. Germline V lookup: CDR1 GTSNPN, CDR2 SVGIG (reference sequence). The CDR3 sequence: CAWSVSQVYGYTF. CDR3 in DNA: TGTGCCTGGAGTGTAAGCCAGGTCTATGGCTACACCTTC.

The rearrangement joins TRBV9 to TRBJ2-5, with D unclear. The CDR3 is 13 residues long. Trimming took 4 bases from V and 1 from J, leaving 8 bases between them. Germline assignment: CDR1 SGDLS and CDR2 YYNGEE. The CDR3 loop reads CASSISSQETQYF. The CDR3 DNA sequence: TGTGCCAGCAGCATCTCGAGCCAAGAGACCCAGTACTTC.

V gene TRBV18 combines with J gene TRBJ2-3; TRBD1 matches 7 bases. This CDR3 region has 15 residues. Germline V gives CDR1 KGHSH, CDR2 LQKENI. Unmatched junction bases numbered 7, after V lost 2 bases and J lost 5 bases. DNA for the CDR3: TGTGCCAGCTCACCATGGGGACAGCTAGGAGATACGCAGTATTTT. Translating it yields CASSPWGQLGDTQYF.

This clone has a handful of counts. V usage is TRBV5-4 and J usage is TRBJ2-5; TRBD1 is a possible D gene (5 bases). This CDR3 contains 14 residues. The germline gives CDR1 SGHNT, CDR2 YYREEE (reference sequence). Trimming took 2 bases from V and 4 from J, leaving 12 bases between them. The CDR3 protein is CASSFTAGRETQYF. The CDR3 region has the DNA TGTGCCAGCAGCTTTACGGCAGGGCGAGAGACCCAGTACTTC.